The clone carrying this TCR beta chain was detected only a few times. The data were obtained in a study of T-cell reconstitution after alpha-beta-depleted transplantation in children. Preparing the TCRbeta library involved the use of unique molecular identifiers. TCRdb processed the PCR reads anew with MiXCR; each CDR3 protein has one entry. Of a few hundred thousand distinct CDR3 sequences detected, approximately 13% appear once; the ten largest clones hold around 6%. The material was PBMCs from the stem cell graft donor, obtained from the stem cell graft. The origin of this receptor is a human donor who donated a stem cell graft to a child with combined immunodeficiency.

CDR3 bases: TGCGCCAGCAGCCAAGATCTGGCTAGCGGGGGGGCCGGTTATGAGCAGTTCTTC. Amino acids: CASSQDLASGGAGYEQFF. The chain has TRBV4-3 and TRBJ2-1; 12 bases match TRBD2. The CDR3 runs to 18 residues. Trimming removed 0 bases from V and 8 bases from J; junction bases left unmatched: 11. From germline, CDR1 is LGHNA and CDR2 YSLEER.